The 10 T cell receptor beta chains presented below share a single source sample, sequenced in a study of T cells in Graves' hyperthyroidism and ophthalmopathy. Regions amplified from RNA transcripts were the TCR beta CDR3 regions. HTBI primers were used for first-round RT-PCR of the TCR CDR3. MiXCR was run by TCRdb on the multiplex PCR reads, yielding one entry per CDR3 protein. The sample consists of 85,000 to 110,000 distinct CDR3 sequences, over 45% of them appearing once. Material: blood. Receptors were obtained from a middle-aged man with Graves' hyperthyroidism.

This clonotype was observed a single time. V gene TRBV25-1 combines with J gene TRBJ2-5, with 8 bases lining up with TRBD2. Trimming cost V 1 base and J 5 bases; bases outside gene matches: 6. There are 15 residues in the CDR3. CDR1 is MGHDK and CDR2 is SYGVNS in the germline V gene. The CDR3 nucleotides read TGTGCCAGCAGTGAATCCACTAGCGGCGGGGAGACCCAGTACTTC. Protein sequence: CASSESTSGGETQYF.

Regarding this clonotype: One end of the junction fails to match germline, which may point to a read error. The rearrangement joins TRBV20-1 to TRBJ2-7, with D possibly called TRBD1 or TRBD2 (5 bases each). This CDR3 has 15 residues. Germline lookup yields CDR1 DFQATT and CDR2 SNEGSKA (reference sequence). CDR3: CSARKGTASSYQQYF. CDR3 nucleotides: TGCAGTGCTAGAAAGGGGACGGCTAGCTCCTACCAGCAGTACTTC.

Ten or more counts support this clonotype. This chain connects TRBV14 to TRBJ1-1; D gene uncertain. Looked up from germline, CDR1 is SGHDN and CDR2 is FVKESK. The V end lost 1 base, the J end lost 6 bases, and 15 bases lay between the germline ends. This CDR3 region has 15 residues. The CDR3 is CASSQADGVVAEAFF. CDR3 bases: TGTGCCAGCAGCCAAGCCGATGGTGTTGTGGCTGAAGCTTTCTTT.

This clonotype was found many times. The rearrangement links TRBV20-1 to TRBJ2-4; 9 bases map to TRBD1. With 6 bases clipped from V and 1 base from J, the junction kept 7 bases outside the gene matches. There are 15 residues in the CDR3. Germline V gene lookup returns CDR1 DFQATT and CDR2 SNEGSKA (reference sequence). The CDR3 reads CSATFGQGAKNIQYF. In DNA form, the CDR3 reads TGCAGTGCCACCTTTGGACAGGGGGCCAAAAACATTCAGTACTTC.

This clonotype was picked up a small number of times. The CDR3 DNA reads as TGTGCCTGGAGTGCCGCGGAGACCCAGTACTTC. It specifies CAWSAAETQYF. The rearrangement uses TRBV30 and TRBJ2-5; D gene uncertain. This CDR3 has 11 amino acids. V lost 1 base and J 5 bases, leaving 5 bases between the germline ends. Germline-derived CDR1 and CDR2 are GTSNPN and SVGIG (reference sequence).

In this sample, this clonotype turned up many times. This chain joins TRBV20-1 and TRBJ1-3, with TRBD1 as a possible D gene (6 bases). This CDR3 has 14 amino acids. CDR1 and CDR2 from the germline V gene are DFQATT and SNEGSKA (reference sequence). V dropped 0 bases and J dropped 2 bases, with 8 bases sitting between them. CDR3 sequence reads: CSARDHRAGNTIYF. In DNA, the CDR3 is TGCAGTGCTAGAGATCACAGGGCTGGAAACACCATATATTTT.

As concerns this clonotype: A much larger clone lies a single base off, so this may be a read error. V and J are TRBV9 and TRBJ2-2; 9 nucleotides align to TRBD1. Germline CDR1 SGDLS, CDR2 YYNGEE. The CDR3 runs to 16 residues. The CDR3 bases are TGTGCCAGCAGCGTAGAAGGGACAGGGACCACCGGGGGGCTGTTTTTT. It yields the protein CASSVEGTGTTGGLFF.

Comment on this clonotype: This may stem from a read error, because a much larger clone lies one nucleotide away. The chain has TRBV3-1 and TRBJ2-1; D unclear. TRBJ2-7 explains the end of the DNA better; the J call may be wrong. This CDR3 is 13 amino acids long. Germline CDR1 LGHDT, CDR2 YNNKEL (reference sequence). The CDR3 loop reads CASSQPPQCEQYF. Written as DNA, the CDR3 is TGTGCCAGCAGCCAACCCCCTCAATGCGAGCAGTACTTC.

This clonotype was picked up a small number of times. This chain joins TRBV6-6 and TRBJ2-1; tentative D call: TRBD2 (5 bases). Trimming took off 6 bases at V and 4 bases at J, with 16 bases between the two ends. Germline CDR1 MNHNY, CDR2 SVGAGI (reference sequence). The length of the CDR3 is 15 residues. CDR3 DNA sequence: TGTGCCAGCAGGGAAGACACTAGGTTTTACAATGAGCAGTTCTTC. Amino acids: CASREDTRFYNEQFF.

On this clonotype itself: This may be a read error: a much more frequent sequence differs by one nucleotide. This rearrangement joins TRBV20-1 to TRBJ2-2; D might be TRBD2 (5 bases). The germline gives CDR1 DFQATT, CDR2 SNEGSKA (reference sequence). This CDR3 spans 16 amino acids. The CDR3: CSARDGERIQSGELSF. The DNA of the CDR3 is TGCAGTGCTAGAGATGGAGAGCGGATCCAATCCGGGGAGCTGTCTTTT.